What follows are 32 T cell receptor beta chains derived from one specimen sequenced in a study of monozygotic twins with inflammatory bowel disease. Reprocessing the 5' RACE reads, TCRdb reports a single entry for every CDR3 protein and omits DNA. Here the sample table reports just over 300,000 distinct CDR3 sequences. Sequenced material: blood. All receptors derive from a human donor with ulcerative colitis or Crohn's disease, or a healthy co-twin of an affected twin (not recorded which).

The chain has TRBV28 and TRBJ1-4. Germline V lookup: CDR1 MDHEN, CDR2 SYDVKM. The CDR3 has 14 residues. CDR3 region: CASSFQIVREKLFF.

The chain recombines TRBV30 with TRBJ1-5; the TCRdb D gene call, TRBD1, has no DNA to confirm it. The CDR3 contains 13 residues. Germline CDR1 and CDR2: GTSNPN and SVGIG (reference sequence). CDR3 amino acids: CAWSTGSNQPQHF.

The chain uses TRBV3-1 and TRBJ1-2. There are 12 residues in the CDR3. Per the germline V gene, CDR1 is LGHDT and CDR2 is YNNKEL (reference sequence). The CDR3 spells CASSQENYGYTF.

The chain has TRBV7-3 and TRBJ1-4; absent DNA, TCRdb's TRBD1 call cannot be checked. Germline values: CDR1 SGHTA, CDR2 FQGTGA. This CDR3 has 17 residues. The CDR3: CASSALGRQGPNEKLFF.

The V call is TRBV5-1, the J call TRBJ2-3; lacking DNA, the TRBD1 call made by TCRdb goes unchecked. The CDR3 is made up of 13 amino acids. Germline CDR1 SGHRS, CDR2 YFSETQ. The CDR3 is CASSTTGISTQYF.

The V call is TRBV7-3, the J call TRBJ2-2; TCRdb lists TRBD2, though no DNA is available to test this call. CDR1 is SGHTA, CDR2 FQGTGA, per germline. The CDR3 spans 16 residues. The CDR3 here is CASSQRAASGTGELFF.

The CDR3: CAISEAGARGNQPQHF. This chain connects TRBV10-3 to TRBJ1-5; TCRdb reports TRBD1, a call that lacks DNA to check it against. The CDR3 is 16 amino acids. Germline V gene data show CDR1 as ENHRY and CDR2 as SYGVKD.

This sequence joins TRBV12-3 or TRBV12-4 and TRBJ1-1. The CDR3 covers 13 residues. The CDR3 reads CASSQQGGSEAFF.

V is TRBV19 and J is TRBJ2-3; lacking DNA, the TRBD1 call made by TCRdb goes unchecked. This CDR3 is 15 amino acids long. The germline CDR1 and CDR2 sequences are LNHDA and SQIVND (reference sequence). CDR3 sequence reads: CASRDRGGGTDTQYF. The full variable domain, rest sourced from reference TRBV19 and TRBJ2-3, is DGGITQSPKYLFRKEGQNVTLSCEQNLNHDAMYWYRQDPGQGLRLIYYSQIVNDFQKGDIAEGYSVSREKKESFPLTVTSAQKNPTAFYLCASRDRGGGTDTQYFGPGTRLTVL.

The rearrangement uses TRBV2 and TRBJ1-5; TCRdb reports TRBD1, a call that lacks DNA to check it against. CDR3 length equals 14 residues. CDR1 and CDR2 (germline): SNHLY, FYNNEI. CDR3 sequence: CASSVGQGREPQHF.

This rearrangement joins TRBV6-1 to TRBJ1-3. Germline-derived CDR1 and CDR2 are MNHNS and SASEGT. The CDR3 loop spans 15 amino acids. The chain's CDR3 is CASRNQRISGNTIYF.

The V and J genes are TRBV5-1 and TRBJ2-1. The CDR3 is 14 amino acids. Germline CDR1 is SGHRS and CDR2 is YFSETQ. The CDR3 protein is CASSLFTASNEQFF.

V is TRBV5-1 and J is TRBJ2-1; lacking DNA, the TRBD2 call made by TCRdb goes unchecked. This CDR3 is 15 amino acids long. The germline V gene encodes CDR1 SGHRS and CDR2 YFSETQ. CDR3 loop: CASIAQRGGSNEQFF. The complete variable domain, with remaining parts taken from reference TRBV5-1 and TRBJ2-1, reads KAGVTQTPRYLIKTRGQQVTLSCSPISGHRSVSWYQQTPGQGLQFLFEYFSETQRNKGNFPGRFSGRQFSNSRSEMNVSTLELGDSALYLCASIAQRGGSNEQFFGPGTRLTVL.

CDR3 loop: CASSTSGKSNQPQHF. The chain has TRBV6-5 and TRBJ1-5. Germline lookup yields CDR1 MNHEY and CDR2 SVGAGI. This CDR3 spans 15 amino acids.

CDR3 protein: CASSRTSGTLYEQYF. This chain links TRBV5-5 with TRBJ2-7; TCRdb's D call, TRBD2, is unchecked because there is no DNA. The CDR3 consists of 15 residues. Germline V gene sequence: CDR1 SGHKS, CDR2 YYEKEE (reference sequence).

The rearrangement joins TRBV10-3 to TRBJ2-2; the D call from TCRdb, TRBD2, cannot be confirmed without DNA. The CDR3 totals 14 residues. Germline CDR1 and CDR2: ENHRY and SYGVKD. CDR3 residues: CAISPGLKTGELFF.

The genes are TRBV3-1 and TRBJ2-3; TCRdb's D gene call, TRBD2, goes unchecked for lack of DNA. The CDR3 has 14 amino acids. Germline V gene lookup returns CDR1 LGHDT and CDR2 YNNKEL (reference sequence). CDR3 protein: CASSRSGAGDTQYF.

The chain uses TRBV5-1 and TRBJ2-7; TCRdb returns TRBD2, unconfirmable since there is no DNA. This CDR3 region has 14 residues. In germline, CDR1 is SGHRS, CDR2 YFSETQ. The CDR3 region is CASSLRTSEYEQYF.

The CDR3 reads CSARGPSGNYEQYF. The rearrangement joins TRBV20-1 to TRBJ2-7; TCRdb's D call, TRBD2, is unchecked because there is no DNA. The CDR3 length is 14 residues. CDR1 and CDR2 (germline): DFQATT, SNEGSKA (reference sequence).

The CDR3 spells CASSQDLQGSNSPLHF. This chain joins TRBV4-3 and TRBJ1-6; lacking DNA, the TRBD1 call made by TCRdb goes unchecked. Germline lookup yields CDR1 LGHNA and CDR2 YSLEER. The CDR3 extends over 16 amino acids.

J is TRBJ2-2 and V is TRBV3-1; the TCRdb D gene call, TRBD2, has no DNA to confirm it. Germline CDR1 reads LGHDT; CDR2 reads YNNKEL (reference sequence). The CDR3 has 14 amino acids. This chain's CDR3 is CASSPAGYTGELFF. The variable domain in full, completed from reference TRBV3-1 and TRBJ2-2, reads DTAVSQTPKYLVTQMGNDKSIKCEQNLGHDTMYWYKQDSKKFLKIMFSYNNKELIINETVPNRFSPKSPDKAHLNLHINSLELGDSAVYFCASSPAGYTGELFFGEGSRLTVL.

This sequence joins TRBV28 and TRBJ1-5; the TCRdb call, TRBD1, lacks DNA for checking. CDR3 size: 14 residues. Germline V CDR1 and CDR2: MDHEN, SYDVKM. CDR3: CASRLTGENQPQHF.

The CDR3 is CASSPIRWELFF. The J gene is TRBJ2-2, the V gene TRBV7-2. From germline, CDR1 is SGHTA and CDR2 FQGNSA. This CDR3 region has 12 residues. The full variable domain, rest sourced from reference TRBV7-2 and TRBJ2-2, is GAGVSQSPSNKVTEKGKDVELRCDPISGHTALYWYRQSLGQGLEFLIYFQGNSAPDKSGLPSDRFSAERTGGSVSTLTIQRTQQEDSAVYLCASSPIRWELFFGEGSRLTVL.

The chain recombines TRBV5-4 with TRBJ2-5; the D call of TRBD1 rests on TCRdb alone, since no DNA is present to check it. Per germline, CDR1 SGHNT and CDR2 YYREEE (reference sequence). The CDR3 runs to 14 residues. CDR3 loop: CASSHRDRQETQYF.

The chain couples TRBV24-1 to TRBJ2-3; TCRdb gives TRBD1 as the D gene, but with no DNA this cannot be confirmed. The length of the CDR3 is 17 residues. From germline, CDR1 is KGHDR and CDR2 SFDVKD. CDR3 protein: CATSVTGQGSSTDTQYF.

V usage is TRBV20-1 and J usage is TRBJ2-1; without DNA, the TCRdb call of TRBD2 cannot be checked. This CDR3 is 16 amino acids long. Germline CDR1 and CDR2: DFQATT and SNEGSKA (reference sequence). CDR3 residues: CSAIVSGRASSNEQFF.

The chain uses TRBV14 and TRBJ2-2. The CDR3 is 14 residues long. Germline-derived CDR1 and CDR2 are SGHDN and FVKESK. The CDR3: CASSRNQKTGELFF.

This CDR3 is CSVRRTGTGNTGELFF. V gene TRBV29-1 combines with J gene TRBJ2-2; the TCRdb call, TRBD1, lacks DNA for checking. This CDR3 has 16 residues. Germline-derived CDR1 and CDR2 are SQVTM and ANQGSEA.

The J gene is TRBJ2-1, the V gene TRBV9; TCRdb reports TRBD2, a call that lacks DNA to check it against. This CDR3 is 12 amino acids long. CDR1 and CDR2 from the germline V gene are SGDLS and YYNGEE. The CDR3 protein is CASSSPHSEQFF.

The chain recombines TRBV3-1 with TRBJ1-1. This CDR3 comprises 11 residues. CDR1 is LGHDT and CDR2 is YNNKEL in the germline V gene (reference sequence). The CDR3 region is CASSRSTEAFF. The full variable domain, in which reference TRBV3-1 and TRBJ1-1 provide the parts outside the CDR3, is DTAVSQTPKYLVTQMGNDKSIKCEQNLGHDTMYWYKQDSKKFLKIMFSYNNKELIINETVPNRFSPKSPDKAHLNLHINSLELGDSAVYFCASSRSTEAFFGQGTRLTVV.

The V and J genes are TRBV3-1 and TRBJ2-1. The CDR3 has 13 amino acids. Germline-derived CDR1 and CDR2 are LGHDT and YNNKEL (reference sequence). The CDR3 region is CASSQRQYNEQFF.

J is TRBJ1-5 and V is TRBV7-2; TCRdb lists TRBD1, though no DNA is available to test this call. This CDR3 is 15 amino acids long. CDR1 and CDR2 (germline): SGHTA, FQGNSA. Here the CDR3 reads CASSPGTATNQPQHF.